The 16 T cell receptor beta chains given below trace back to one sample, sequenced in a study of brain T cells in children with intractable seizures. Clones were sequenced by immunoSEQ multiplex PCR, and TCRdb holds only the in-frame ones, with some missing. The data show some 64,000 clones, around 95% seen once. The source was peripheral blood, collected at surgery. The receptor source for this set is a boy under three years old with focal cortical dysplasia and intractable seizures.

This chain uses TRBV5-5 with TRBJ2-7; 7 bases are a match to TRBD1. Germline V gene sequence: CDR1 SGHKS, CDR2 YYEKEE (reference sequence). V lost 3 bases, J lost 0 bases, and 15 bases stayed unmatched. The CDR3 runs 18 residues. The DNA for the CDR3 is TGTGCCAGCAGCTCGGGACAGACATCTGTTGGGAGCTCCTACGAGCAGTACTTC. Amino acids: CASSSGQTSVGSSYEQYF.

In its sample, this clone was seen a few times. The rearrangement links TRBV19 to TRBJ2-7; D might be TRBD1 (5 bases). Germline CDR1 is LNHDA and CDR2 is SQIVND (reference sequence). V was shortened by 3 bases and J by 3 bases, with 15 bases between the two germline ends. This CDR3 region has 15 residues. Here the CDR3 DNA reads TGTGCCAGTAGTATGGGCCGAGACAGTTTCTACGAGCAGTACTTC. As protein: CASSMGRDSFYEQYF.

The V gene is TRBV7-2, the J gene TRBJ1-1; 7 bases agree with TRBD1. CDR3 length: 15 residues. V shed 2 bases, J shed 1 base, and the junction held 4 bases outside the gene matches. The germline gives CDR1 SGHTA, CDR2 FQGNSA. DNA of the CDR3: TGTGCCAGCAGCTTAAGGGGACAGAAGAACACTGAAGCTTTCTTT. The encoded protein is CASSLRGQKNTEAFF.

This rearrangement joins TRBV2 to TRBJ2-6; tentative D call: TRBD2 (6 bases). The CDR3 contains 15 residues. Trimming took off 6 bases at V and 0 bases at J, with 9 bases between the two ends. From germline, CDR1 is SNHLY and CDR2 FYNNEI. CDR3 DNA sequence: TGTGCCAGCAGGGGGGGTCTCTCTGGGGCCAACGTCCTGACTTTC. Protein: CASRGGLSGANVLTF. Looking up the rest from reference TRBV2 and TRBJ2-6 gives the full variable domain: EPEVTQTPSHQVTQMGQEVILRCVPISNHLYFYWYRQILGQKVEFLVSFYNNEISEKSEIFDDQFSVERPDGSNFTLKIRSTKLEDSAMYFCASRGGLSGANVLTFGAGSRLTVL.

V usage is TRBV18 and J usage is TRBJ1-3, with a possible D match to TRBD1 (5 bases). Germline CDR1 reads KGHSH; CDR2 reads LQKENI. The CDR3 spans 14 residues. V was pared by 2 bases and J by 0 bases, with 5 bases between. The CDR3 protein is CASSPGGSGNTIYF. The DNA of the CDR3 is TGTGCCAGCTCACCAGGGGGCTCTGGAAACACCATATATTTT.

The chain uses TRBV5-1 and TRBJ1-2; the D is unclear. The CDR3 consists of 12 residues. The ends were cut back, 4 bases at V and 1 base at J, with 5 bases in the middle. CDR1 and CDR2 (germline): SGHRS, YFSETQ. The CDR3: CASSDNNYGYTF. DNA of the CDR3: TGCGCCAGCAGCGACAATAACTATGGCTACACCTTC.

This chain links TRBV19 with TRBJ1-4; D is undetermined. Trimming took 3 bases from V and 2 from J, leaving 22 bases between them. Germline V gives CDR1 LNHDA, CDR2 SQIVND (reference sequence). This CDR3 has 19 residues. CDR3 region: CASSIIAIRAPTTNEKLFF. CDR3 DNA: TGTGCCAGTAGTATCATCGCAATTCGGGCCCCAACGACTAATGAAAAACTGTTTTTT.

The rearrangement joins TRBV5-6 to TRBJ2-7, with TRBD2 matching over 8 bases. Trimming cost V 2 bases and J 0 bases; bases outside gene matches: 1. CDR3 length: 14 residues. Germline lookup yields CDR1 SGHDT and CDR2 YYEEEE. Written as DNA, the CDR3 is TGTGCCAGCAGCTTCGGGACTAGCTCCTACGAGCAGTACTTC. Residues: CASSFGTSSYEQYF.

The chain employs TRBV4-3 and TRBJ2-3; 11 positions agree with TRBD2. Germline values: CDR1 LGHNA, CDR2 YSLEER. The CDR3 consists of 17 residues. V lost 4 bases and J lost 5; bases outside the gene matches: 11. The DNA of the CDR3 is TGCGCCAGCAGCCCCCGGGCACTAGCGGGAGTTGGAGATACGCAGTATTTT. Translating it yields CASSPRALAGVGDTQYF.

This clone was observed once. The rearrangement uses TRBV5-1 and TRBJ1-1; D not resolved. The CDR3 is made up of 13 amino acids. Per germline, CDR1 SGHRS and CDR2 YFSETQ. V lost 0 bases and J 7 bases, leaving 10 bases between the germline ends. The CDR3: CASSLERGLEAFF. In nucleotides, the CDR3 is TGCGCCAGCAGCTTGGAACGGGGTCTTGAAGCTTTCTTT.

This clone was observed once. This chain uses TRBV6-2 or TRBV6-3 with TRBJ2-5, with D possibly being TRBD1 or TRBD2 (5 bases each). Trimming removed 0 bases at V and 0 bases at J, with 11 bases between. The CDR3 covers 16 residues. In germline, CDR1 is MNHEY, CDR2 SVGEGT. CDR3 in amino acids: CASSYSWGTYQETQYF. The DNA of the CDR3 is TGTGCCAGCAGTTACTCGTGGGGGACGTACCAAGAGACCCAGTACTTC.

J is TRBJ1-5 and V is TRBV4-2; 8 bases line up with TRBD1. Germline CDR1 reads LGHNA; CDR2 reads YNFKEQ. This CDR3 has 16 amino acids. V was clipped by 0 bases and J by 3 bases; unmatched bases: 4. The CDR3 coding sequence is TGTGCCAGCAGCCAAGAGGGGACAGGCCTCAATCAGCCCCAGCATTTT. Encoded protein: CASSQEGTGLNQPQHF.

The chain employs TRBV6-2 or TRBV6-3 and TRBJ2-3; 11 bases line up with TRBD2. V was clipped by 4 bases and J by 0 bases; unmatched bases: 3. CDR3 length: 16 residues. Germline V CDR1 and CDR2: MNHEY, SVGEGT. The CDR3 here is CASSSRTSGSTDTQYF. The CDR3 DNA sequence: TGTGCCAGCAGTTCTCGGACTAGCGGGAGCACAGATACGCAGTATTTT.

The chain carries TRBV27 and TRBJ1-2; 9 bases are shared with TRBD1. V trimming: 2 bases; J trimming: 6 bases; junction bases outside the gene matches: 4. Germline values: CDR1 MNHEY, CDR2 SMNVEV (reference sequence). The CDR3 covers 14 residues. The CDR3 loop reads CASSLTGTGHGYTF. For the CDR3, the DNA is TGTGCCAGCAGTTTAACCGGGACAGGGCATGGCTACACCTTC.

The V gene is TRBV6-5, the J gene TRBJ1-3; TRBD1 matches 7 bases. Losses at the gene ends were 7 bases for V and 4 bases for J; bases not matched to a gene: 7. This CDR3 comprises 14 residues. Germline CDR1 and CDR2: MNHEY and SVGAGI. CDR3 sequence (DNA): TGTGCCAGCAAAATAACAGGGGCCGGAAACACCATATATTTT. This sequence encodes CASKITGAGNTIYF.

The V and J genes are TRBV13 and TRBJ2-5; D may be TRBD1 (6 bases). Trimming stripped 2 bases from V and 1 base from J, with 14 bases between. The CDR3 spans 16 residues. Germline lookup yields CDR1 PRHDT and CDR2 FYEKMQ (reference sequence). CDR3 sequence: CASSLSRGGPQETQYF. The DNA of the CDR3 is TGTGCCAGCAGCTTATCTCGAGGGGGTCCCCAAGAGACCCAGTACTTC. The whole variable domain, filled in from reference TRBV13 and TRBJ2-5, reads AAGVIQSPRHLIKEKRETATLKCYPIPRHDTVYWYQQGPGQDPQFLISFYEKMQSDKGSIPDRFSAQQFSDYHSELNMSSLELGDSALYFCASSLSRGGPQETQYFGPGTRLLVL.